A selection of T cell receptor beta chains follows, all from one sample in a study of T cell responses to AZD1222 COVID-19 vaccine. Here immunoSEQ multiplex PCR was the method, and the copy in TCRdb shows in-frame clones only, minus some. Of more than 110,000 clones detected, about 93% appear once; the ten largest clones hold over 3%. Sample: peripheral blood, taken on day 0 of AZD1222 vaccination. The receptor set was obtained from an adult in good health. Each CDR3 is given with its conserved first and last residue. The D gene is left open where the match is weak. Size is omitted from some rows. Given values are once, few, many or a class for expanded clones.

d_call clone_size j_call v_call cdr3_length cdr3_aa cdr3_nt
TRBD2 . TRBJ2-3 TRBV19 18 CASSERGTSGSRTDTQYF TGTGCCAGTAGTGAGCGCGGGACTAGCGGGAGCAGAACAGATACGCAGTATTTT
TRBD2 . TRBJ2-7 TRBV27 15 CASSFSSGGGYEQYF TGTGCCAGCAGTTTTTCATCGGGAGGGGGGTACGAGCAGTACTTC
. . TRBJ2-7 TRBV28 13 CASSPWPSYEQYF TGTGCCAGCAGTCCATGGCCCAGCTACGAGCAGTACTTC
TRBD1 . TRBJ1-2 TRBV29-1 13 CSVEPDRRGGYTF TGCAGCGTAGAACCGGACAGGCGAGGTGGCTACACCTTC
. . TRBJ2-3 TRBV27 14 CASWDLGFTDTQYF TGTGCCAGCTGGGACTTGGGATTCACAGATACGCAGTATTTT
. . TRBJ1-2 TRBV15 13 CATSRQQFYGYTF TGTGCCACCAGCAGACAACAGTTCTATGGCTACACCTTC
. . TRBJ2-1 TRBV27 16 CASAARGPASWGEQFF TGTGCCAGCGCCGCTCGGGGACCAGCCTCGTGGGGTGAGCAGTTCTTC
TRBD1 . TRBJ1-5 TRBV28 17 CASRSGTGLLSNQPQHF TGTGCCAGCAGATCCGGGACAGGGCTTCTCAGCAATCAGCCCCAGCATTTT
. . TRBJ1-3 TRBV19 18 CASHPGASSLFSGNTIYF TGTGCCAGTCATCCGGGGGCTTCATCTCTTTTCTCTGGAAACACCATATATTTT
TRBD1 . TRBJ1-1 TRBV5-1 14 CASSLGTQTGEAFF TGCGCCAGCAGCTTGGGGACACAGACAGGGGAAGCTTTCTTT
. . TRBJ2-7 TRBV27 13 CASSDRRADEQYF TGTGCCAGCAGTGATCGGCGGGCTGACGAGCAGTACTTC
. . TRBJ1-2 TRBV30 14 CAWSVPARNYGYTF TGTGCCTGGAGTGTACCCGCCAGAAACTATGGCTACACCTTC
. . TRBJ1-2 TRBV24-1 11 CATTGGYGYTF TGTGCCACCACCGGGGGCTATGGCTACACCTTC
. . TRBJ1-1 TRBV12-3/TRBV12-4 13 CASSLSGNTEAFF TGTGCCAGCAGTTTGTCAGGGAACACTGAAGCTTTCTTT
. . TRBJ1-3 TRBV6-6 14 CASNKGGAGNTIYF TGTGCCAGCAACAAGGGAGGGGCAGGAAACACCATATATTTT
. . TRBJ1-2 TRBV19 13 CASSIPGDYGYTF TGTGCCAGTAGTATCCCAGGGGACTATGGCTACACCTTC
. . TRBJ1-1 TRBV12-5 15 CASGLIARFPSEAFF TGTGCTAGTGGTTTGATCGCCAGGTTCCCCTCTGAAGCTTTCTTT
TRBD2 . TRBJ2-7 TRBV2 14 CASRTGTSVYEQYF TGTGCCAGCAGAACCGGGACTAGCGTTTACGAGCAGTACTTC
. . TRBJ1-2 TRBV5-1 13 CASSFEDSYGYTF TGCGCCAGCAGCTTTGAGGACTCCTATGGCTACACCTTC
TRBD2 few TRBJ2-2 TRBV11-3 15 CASSIGTSSTGELFF TGTGCCAGCAGCATAGGGACTAGCAGCACCGGGGAGCTGTTTTTT
TRBD1 . TRBJ2-7 TRBV5-6 16 CASSLWGPGGYNEQYF TGTGCCAGCAGCTTGTGGGGGCCAGGGGGCTATAACGAGCAGTACTTC
. . TRBJ1-3 TRBV11-2 15 CASSLEGSLGNTIYF TGTGCCAGCAGCTTAGAGGGCAGCCTTGGAAACACCATATATTTT
. once TRBJ1-2 TRBV28 14 CASSPDQTSYGYTF TGTGCCAGCAGTCCGGACCAAACCTCCTATGGCTACACCTTC
. . TRBJ1-1 TRBV7-8 13 CASSLGFTTEAFF TGTGCCAGCAGCCTTGGATTTACCACTGAAGCTTTCTTT
TRBD1 . TRBJ1-5 TRBV5-4 15 CASSPGQGNNQPQHF TGTGCCAGCAGCCCCGGACAGGGTAATAATCAGCCCCAGCATTTT
. . TRBJ2-3 TRBV5-1 15 CASSLDGTSTDTQYF TGCGCCAGCAGCTTGGACGGAACTAGCACAGATACGCAGTATTTT
TRBD2 . TRBJ2-3 TRBV3-1/TRBV3-2 16 CASSQDSGTRSDTQYF TGTGCCAGCAGCCAAGATTCCGGGACTAGATCAGATACGCAGTATTTT
. . TRBJ2-7 TRBV27 13 CASKPLHNYEQYF TGTGCCAGCAAACCCCTTCATAATTACGAGCAGTACTTC
TRBD1 . TRBJ1-5 TRBV11-2 15 CASSLRTGSNQPQHF TGTGCCAGCAGCTTGCGGACAGGGTCCAATCAGCCCCAGCATTTT
. . TRBJ1-4 TRBV7-6 16 CASSLGSVVKNEKLFF TGTGCCAGCAGCTTAGGGTCCGTAGTGAAAAATGAAAAACTGTTTTTT
. . TRBJ2-7 TRBV5-6 15 CASSLAQARLYEQYF TGTGCCAGCAGCTTGGCCCAGGCGAGACTCTACGAGCAGTACTTC
. . TRBJ2-3 TRBV5-1 17 CASSRLIRDGPTDTQYF TGCGCCAGCAGCCGACTCATCCGTGACGGTCCCACAGATACGCAGTATTTT
. . TRBJ1-5 TRBV7-9 14 CASSLDPTHQPQHF TGTGCCAGCAGCTTAGATCCGACCCATCAGCCCCAGCATTTT